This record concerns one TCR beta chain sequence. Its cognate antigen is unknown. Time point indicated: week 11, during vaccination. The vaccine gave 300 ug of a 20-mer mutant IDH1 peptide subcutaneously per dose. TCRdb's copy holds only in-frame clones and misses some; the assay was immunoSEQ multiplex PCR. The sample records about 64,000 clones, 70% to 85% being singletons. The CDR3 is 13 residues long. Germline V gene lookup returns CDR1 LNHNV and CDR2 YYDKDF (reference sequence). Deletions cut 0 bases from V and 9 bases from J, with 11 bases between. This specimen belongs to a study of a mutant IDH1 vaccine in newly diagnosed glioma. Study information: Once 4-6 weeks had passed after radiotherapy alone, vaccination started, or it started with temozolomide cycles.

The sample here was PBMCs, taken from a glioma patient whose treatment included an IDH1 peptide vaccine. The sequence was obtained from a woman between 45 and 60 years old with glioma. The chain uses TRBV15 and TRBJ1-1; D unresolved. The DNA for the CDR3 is TGTGCCACCAGCAGAGAACCCTCGGGGAAAGCTTTCTTT. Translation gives CATSREPSGKAFF.